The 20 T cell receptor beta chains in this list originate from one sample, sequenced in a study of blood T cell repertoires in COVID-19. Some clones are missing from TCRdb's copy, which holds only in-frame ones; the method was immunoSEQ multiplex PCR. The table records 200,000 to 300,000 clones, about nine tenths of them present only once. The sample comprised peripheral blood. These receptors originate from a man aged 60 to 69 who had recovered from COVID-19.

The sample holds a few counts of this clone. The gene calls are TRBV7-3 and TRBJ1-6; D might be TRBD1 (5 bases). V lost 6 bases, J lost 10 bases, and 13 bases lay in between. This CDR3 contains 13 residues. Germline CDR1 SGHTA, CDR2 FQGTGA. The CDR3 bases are TGTGCCAGCAGGGGGGGAGTGGGATCACCCCTCCACTTT. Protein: CASRGGVGSPLHF.

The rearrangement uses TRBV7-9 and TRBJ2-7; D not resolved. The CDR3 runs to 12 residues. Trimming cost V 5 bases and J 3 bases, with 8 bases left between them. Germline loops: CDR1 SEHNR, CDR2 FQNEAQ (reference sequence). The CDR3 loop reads CASSSPGYEQYF. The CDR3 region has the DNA TGTGCCAGCAGCAGTCCGGGCTACGAGCAGTACTTC. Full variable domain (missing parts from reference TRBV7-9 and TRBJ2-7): DTGVSQNPRHKITKRGQNVTFRCDPISEHNRLYWYRQTLGQGPEFLTYFQNEAQLEKSRLLSDRFSAERPKGSFSTLEIQRTEQGDSAMYLCASSSPGYEQYFGPGTRLTVT.

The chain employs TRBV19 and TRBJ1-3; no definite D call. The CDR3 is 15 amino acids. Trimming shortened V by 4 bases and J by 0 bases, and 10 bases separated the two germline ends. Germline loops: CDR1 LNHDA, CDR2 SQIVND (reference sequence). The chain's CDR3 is CASSTGEISGNTIYF. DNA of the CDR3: TGTGCCAGTAGTACTGGAGAAATCTCTGGAAACACCATATATTTT.

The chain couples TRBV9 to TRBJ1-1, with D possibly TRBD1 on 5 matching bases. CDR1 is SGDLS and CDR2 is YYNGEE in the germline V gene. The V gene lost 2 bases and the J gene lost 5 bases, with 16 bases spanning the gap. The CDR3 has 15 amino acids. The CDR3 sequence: CASSVDLGGRTEAFF. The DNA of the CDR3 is TGTGCCAGCAGCGTGGACCTCGGGGGTCGGACTGAAGCTTTCTTT.

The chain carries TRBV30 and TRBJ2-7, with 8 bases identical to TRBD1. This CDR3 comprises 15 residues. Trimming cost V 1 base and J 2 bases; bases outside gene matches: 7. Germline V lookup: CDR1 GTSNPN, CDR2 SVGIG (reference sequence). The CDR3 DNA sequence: TGTGCCTGGAGTGGGGACAGGAATAGGGCCTACGAGCAGTACTTC. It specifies CAWSGDRNRAYEQYF.

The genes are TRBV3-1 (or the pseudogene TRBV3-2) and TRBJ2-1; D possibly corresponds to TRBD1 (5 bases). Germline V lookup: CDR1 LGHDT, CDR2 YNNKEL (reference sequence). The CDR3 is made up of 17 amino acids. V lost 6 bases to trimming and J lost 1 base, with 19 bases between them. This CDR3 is CASRPPAGNPSYNEQFF. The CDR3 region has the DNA TGTGCCAGCAGGCCTCCTGCAGGGAACCCGTCCTACAATGAGCAGTTCTTC.

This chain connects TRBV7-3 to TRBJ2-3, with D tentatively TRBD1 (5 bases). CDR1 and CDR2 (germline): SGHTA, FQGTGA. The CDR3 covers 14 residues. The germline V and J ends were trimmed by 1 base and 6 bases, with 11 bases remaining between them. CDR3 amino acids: CASSLRAGKDTQYF. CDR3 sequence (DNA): TGTGCCAGCAGCTTAAGGGCAGGGAAGGATACGCAGTATTTT.

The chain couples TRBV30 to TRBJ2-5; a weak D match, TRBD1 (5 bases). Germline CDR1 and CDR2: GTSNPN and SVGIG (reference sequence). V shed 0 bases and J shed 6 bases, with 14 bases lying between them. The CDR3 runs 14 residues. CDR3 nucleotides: TGTGCCTGGAGTGTACGGAGACAGATAAAGACCCAGTACTTC. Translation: CAWSVRRQIKTQYF.

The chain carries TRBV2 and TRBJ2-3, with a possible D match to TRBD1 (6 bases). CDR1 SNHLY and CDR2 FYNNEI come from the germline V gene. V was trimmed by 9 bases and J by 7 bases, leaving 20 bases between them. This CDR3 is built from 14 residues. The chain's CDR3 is CASPEPSGEYTQYF. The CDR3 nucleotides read TGTGCCAGTCCTGAACCCTCAGGGGAATATACGCAGTATTTT.

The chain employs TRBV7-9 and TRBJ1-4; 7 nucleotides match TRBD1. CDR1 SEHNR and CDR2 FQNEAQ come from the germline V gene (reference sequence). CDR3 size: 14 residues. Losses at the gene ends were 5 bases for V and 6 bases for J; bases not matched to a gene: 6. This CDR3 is CASSRQGVDEKLFF. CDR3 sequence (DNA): TGTGCCAGCAGCCGGCAGGGGGTGGATGAAAAACTGTTTTTT.

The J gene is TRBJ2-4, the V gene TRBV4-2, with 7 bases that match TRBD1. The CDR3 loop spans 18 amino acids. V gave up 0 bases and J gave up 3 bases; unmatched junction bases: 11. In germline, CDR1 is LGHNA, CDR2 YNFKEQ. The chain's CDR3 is CASSQEGGRGLVKNIQYF. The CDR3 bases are TGTGCCAGCAGCCAAGAAGGCGGCAGGGGGTTAGTCAAAAACATTCAGTACTTC.

The CDR3 here is CSVGREVTEAFF. The CDR3 nucleotides are TGCAGCGTTGGCAGGGAGGTCACTGAAGCTTTCTTT. V gene TRBV29-1 combines with J gene TRBJ1-1; D might be TRBD1 (5 bases). The CDR3 spans 12 residues. Deletions cut 4 bases from V and 4 bases from J, with 10 bases between. CDR1 SQVTM and CDR2 ANQGSEA come from the germline V gene.

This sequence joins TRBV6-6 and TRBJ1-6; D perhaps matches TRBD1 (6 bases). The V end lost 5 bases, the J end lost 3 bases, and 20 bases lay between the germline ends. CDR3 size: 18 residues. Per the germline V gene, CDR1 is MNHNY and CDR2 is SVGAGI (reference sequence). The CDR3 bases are TGTGCCAGCAGTCTAGGGGGTGGCAGGGCTGGCTATAATTCACCCCTCCACTTT. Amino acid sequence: CASSLGGGRAGYNSPLHF.

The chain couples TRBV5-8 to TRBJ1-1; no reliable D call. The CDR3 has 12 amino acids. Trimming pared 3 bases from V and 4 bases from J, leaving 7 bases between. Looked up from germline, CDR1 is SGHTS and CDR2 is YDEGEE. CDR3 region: CASSYRGTEAFF. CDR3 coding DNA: TGTGCCAGCAGCTATCGGGGCACTGAAGCTTTCTTT.

Here the CDR3 DNA reads TGTGCCAGCAGCTCCCGGGACAGGGCTAGCTATGGCTACACCTTC. Its protein is CASSSRDRASYGYTF. The rearrangement links TRBV7-8 to TRBJ1-2; 9 bases agree with TRBD1. Germline CDR1 is SGHVS and CDR2 is FQNEAQ. This CDR3 region has 15 residues. V shed 4 bases and J 4 bases; nucleotides not matched to a gene: 7. The full variable domain, rest sourced from reference TRBV7-8 and TRBJ1-2, is GAGVSQSPRYKVAKRGQDVALRCDPISGHVSLFWYQQALGQGPEFLTYFQNEAQLDKSGLPSDRFFAERPEGSVSTLKIQRTQQEDSAVYLCASSSRDRASYGYTFGSGTRLTVV.

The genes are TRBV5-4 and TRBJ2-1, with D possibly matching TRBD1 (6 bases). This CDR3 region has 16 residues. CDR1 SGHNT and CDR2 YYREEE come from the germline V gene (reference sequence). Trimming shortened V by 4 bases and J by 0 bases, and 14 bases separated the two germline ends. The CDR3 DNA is TGTGCCAGCAGCCCTGAGACAGGCCACTCCTACAATGAGCAGTTCTTC. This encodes CASSPETGHSYNEQFF.

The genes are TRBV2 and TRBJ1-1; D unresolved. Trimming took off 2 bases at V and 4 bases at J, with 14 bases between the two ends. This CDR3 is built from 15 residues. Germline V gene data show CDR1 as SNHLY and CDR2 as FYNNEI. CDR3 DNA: TGTGCCAGCAGTGAACGGCCTCGGGGATCCACTGAAGCTTTCTTT. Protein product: CASSERPRGSTEAFF.

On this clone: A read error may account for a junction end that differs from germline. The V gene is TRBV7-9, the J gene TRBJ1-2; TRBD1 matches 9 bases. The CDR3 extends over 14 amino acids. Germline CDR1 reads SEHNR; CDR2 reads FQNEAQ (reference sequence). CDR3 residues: CASSPGQGNFGYTF. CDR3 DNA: TGTGCCAGCAGCCCGGGACAGGGTAACTTTGGCTACACCTTC.

This chain's CDR3 is CAISGQGNTEAFF. DNA of the CDR3: TGTGCCATCAGCGGACAAGGGAACACTGAAGCTTTCTTT. The chain recombines TRBV10-3 with TRBJ1-1, with a possible D match to TRBD1 (5 bases). The germline V gene encodes CDR1 ENHRY and CDR2 SYGVKD. The V end lost 6 bases, the J end lost 1 base, and 9 bases lay between the germline ends. The CDR3 is 13 residues long.

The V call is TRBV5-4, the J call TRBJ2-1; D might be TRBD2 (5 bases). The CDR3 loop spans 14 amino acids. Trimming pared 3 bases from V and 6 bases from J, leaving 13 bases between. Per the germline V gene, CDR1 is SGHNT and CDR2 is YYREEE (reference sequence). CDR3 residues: CASSSWTFINEQFF. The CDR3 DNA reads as TGTGCCAGCAGCTCGTGGACTTTCATCAATGAGCAGTTCTTC.